This T cell receptor (beta chain) was identified during a study of sequential checkpoint blockade in melanoma. Study details: Patients were randomized 1:1 to nivolumab-then-ipilimumab or ipilimumab-then-nivolumab first-line. Both treatment sequences were followed by maintenance nivolumab.

Assay: immunoSEQ multiplex PCR; the TCRdb copy retains only in-frame clones and omits some. The sample has some 31,000 clones, approximately 86% seen once; the top ten hold roughly a fifth. Trimming removed 2 bases at V and 0 bases at J, with 8 bases between. CDR1 is MDHEN and CDR2 is SYDVKM in the germline V gene. The CDR3 loop spans 14 amino acids. Treatment denoted: randomized to nivolumab then ipilimumab (arm A) or the reverse (arm B). None of the patients previously received DNA-damaging chemotherapy. PBMC sorting kept live CD3+CD8+ cells without CD19 or CD56. This clonotype originated in a human donor with melanoma. This chain joins TRBV28 and TRBJ2-7; maybe TRBD1 (6 bases). This specimen was CD8+ T cells sorted from blood (inferred from file names), taken from a patient given nivolumab and ipilimumab in sequence. The CDR3 sequence: CASSLLDSSYEQYF. For the CDR3, the DNA is TGTGCCAGCAGTTTACTGGACAGCTCCTACGAGCAGTACTTC.